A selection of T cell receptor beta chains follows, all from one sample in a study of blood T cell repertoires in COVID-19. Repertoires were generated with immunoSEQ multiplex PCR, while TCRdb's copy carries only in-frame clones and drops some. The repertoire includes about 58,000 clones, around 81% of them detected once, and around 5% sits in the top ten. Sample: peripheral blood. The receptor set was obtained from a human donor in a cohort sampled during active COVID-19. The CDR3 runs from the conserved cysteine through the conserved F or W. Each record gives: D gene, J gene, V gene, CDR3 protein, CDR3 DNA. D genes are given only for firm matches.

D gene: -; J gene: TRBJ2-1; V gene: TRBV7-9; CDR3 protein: CASSLAGGNNEQFF; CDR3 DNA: TGTGCCAGCAGCTTAGCGGGAGGAAACAATGAGCAGTTCTTC
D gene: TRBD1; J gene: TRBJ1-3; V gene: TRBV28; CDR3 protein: CASSPNTGAGNTIYF; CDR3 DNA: TGTGCCAGCAGTCCCAATACAGGGGCTGGAAACACCATATATTTT
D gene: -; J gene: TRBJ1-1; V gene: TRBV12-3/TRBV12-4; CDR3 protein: CASSFERAQAFF; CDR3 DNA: TGTGCCAGCAGTTTTGAGAGGGCCCAAGCTTTCTTT
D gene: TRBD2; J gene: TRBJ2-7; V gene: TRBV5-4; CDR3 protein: CASSLDTGTTTYEQYF; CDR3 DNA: TGTGCCAGCAGCTTAGACACCGGGACTACCACCTACGAGCAGTACTTC
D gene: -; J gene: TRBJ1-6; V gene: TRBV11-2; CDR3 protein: CASSLEYTIYSPLHF; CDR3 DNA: TGTGCCAGCAGCTTAGAGTACACGATATATTCACCCCTCCACTTT
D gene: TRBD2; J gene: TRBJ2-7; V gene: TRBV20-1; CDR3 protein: CSASIGPSGSVNEQYF; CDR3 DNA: TGCAGTGCTAGTATCGGTCCTAGCGGGAGTGTGAACGAGCAGTACTTC
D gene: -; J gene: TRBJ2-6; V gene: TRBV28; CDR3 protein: CATHLDSPGASGANVLTF; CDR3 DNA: TGTGCCACCCACCTGGACAGCCCAGGGGCCTCTGGGGCCAACGTCCTGACTTTC
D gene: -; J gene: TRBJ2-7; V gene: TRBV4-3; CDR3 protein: CASSQDRRTGVFYEQYF; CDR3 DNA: TGCGCCAGCAGCCAAGATCGTCGTACCGGGGTATTCTACGAGCAGTACTTC
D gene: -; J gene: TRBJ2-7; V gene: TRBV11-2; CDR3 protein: CASSLWGGGGGAYEQYF; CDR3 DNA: TGTGCCAGCAGCTTATGGGGAGGGGGAGGAGGTGCCTACGAGCAGTACTTC
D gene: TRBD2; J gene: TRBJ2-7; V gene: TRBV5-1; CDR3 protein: CASSFPAGVETYEQYF; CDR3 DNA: TGCGCCAGCAGCTTCCCCGCGGGAGTCGAAACCTACGAGCAGTACTTC
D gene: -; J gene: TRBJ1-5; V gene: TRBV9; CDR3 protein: CASSVGDTRNQPQHF; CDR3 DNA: TGTGCCAGCAGCGTAGGTGACACACGCAATCAGCCCCAGCATTTT
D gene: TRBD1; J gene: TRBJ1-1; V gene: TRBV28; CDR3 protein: CASSLGTGWPEAFF; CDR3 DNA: TGTGCCAGCAGTTTGGGGACAGGGTGGCCTGAAGCTTTCTTT
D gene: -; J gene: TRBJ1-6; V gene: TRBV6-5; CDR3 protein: CASSYTQSSYNSPLHF; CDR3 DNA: TGTGCCAGCAGTTACACACAGAGCTCCTATAATTCACCCCTCCACTTT
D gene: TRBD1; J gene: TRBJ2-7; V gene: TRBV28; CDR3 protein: CASTGGYGQYF; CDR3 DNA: TGTGCCAGCACAGGGGGCTACGGGCAGTACTTC